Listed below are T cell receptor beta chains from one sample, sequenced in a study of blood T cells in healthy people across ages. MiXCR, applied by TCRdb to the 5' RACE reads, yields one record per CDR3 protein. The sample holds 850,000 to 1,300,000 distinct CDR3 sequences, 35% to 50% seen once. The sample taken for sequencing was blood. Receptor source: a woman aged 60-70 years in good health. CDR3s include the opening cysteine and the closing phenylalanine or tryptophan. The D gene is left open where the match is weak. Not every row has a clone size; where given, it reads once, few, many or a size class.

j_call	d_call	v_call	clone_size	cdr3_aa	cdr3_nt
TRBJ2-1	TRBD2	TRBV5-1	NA	CASTPGLEHDEQFF	TGCGCCAGCACTCCGGGACTAGAGCACGATGAGCAGTTCTTC
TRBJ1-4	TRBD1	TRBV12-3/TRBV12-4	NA	CASSPTRGETNEKLFF	TGTGCCAGCAGTCCCACCAGGGGGGAAACTAATGAAAAACTGTTTTTT
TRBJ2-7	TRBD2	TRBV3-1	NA	CASSHDGLAIYEQYF	TGTGCCAGCAGCCACGATGGACTAGCGATATACGAGCAGTACTTC
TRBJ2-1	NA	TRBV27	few	CASRPLGRGEQFF	TGTGCCAGCAGGCCCCTCGGGCGGGGTGAGCAGTTCTTC
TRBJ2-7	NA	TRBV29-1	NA	CSVDTGRSYEQYF	TGCAGCGTTGACACGGGACGCTCCTACGAGCAGTACTTC
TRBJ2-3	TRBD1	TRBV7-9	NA	CASSPGTGPDTQYF	TGTGCCAGCAGCCCCGGGACAGGGCCAGATACGCAGTATTTT
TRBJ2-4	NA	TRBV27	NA	CASSLYRSAKNIQYF	TGTGCCAGCAGTTTATATCGGAGCGCAAAAAACATTCAGTACTTC
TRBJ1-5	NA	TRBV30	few	CAWKGGGDQPQHF	TGTGCCTGGAAGGGAGGGGGAGATCAGCCCCAGCATTTT
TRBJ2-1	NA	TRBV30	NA	CAWSPGTSSYNEQFF	TGTGCCTGGAGTCCAGGGACAAGCTCCTACAATGAGCAGTTCTTC
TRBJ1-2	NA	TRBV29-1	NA	CSVVDLYGYTF	TGCAGCGTTGTTGACCTCTATGGCTACACCTTC
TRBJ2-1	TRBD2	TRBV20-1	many	CSAEPGLAVSYNEQFF	TGCAGTGCGGAACCCGGACTAGCGGTCTCCTACAATGAGCAGTTCTTC
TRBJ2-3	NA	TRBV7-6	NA	CASSLSGAGSTDTQYF	TGTGCCAGCAGCTTATCGGGCGCGGGTAGCACAGATACGCAGTATTTT
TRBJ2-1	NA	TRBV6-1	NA	CASSEGGQLNEQFF	TGTGCCAGCAGTGAAGGGGGCCAGCTCAATGAGCAGTTCTTC
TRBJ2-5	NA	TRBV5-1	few	CASSVGSPQETQYF	TGCGCCAGCAGCGTCGGGTCACCCCAAGAGACCCAGTACTTC
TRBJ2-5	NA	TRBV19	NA	CASSIRLGAETQYF	TGTGCCAGTAGTATACGGCTCGGAGCAGAGACCCAGTACTTC
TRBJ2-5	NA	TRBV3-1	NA	CASEVGGETQYF	TGTGCCAGCGAAGTCGGGGGCGAGACCCAGTACTTC
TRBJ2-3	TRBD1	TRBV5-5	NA	CASSSSTGGTDTQYF	TGTGCCAGCAGCTCTTCGACAGGGGGCACAGATACGCAGTATTTT
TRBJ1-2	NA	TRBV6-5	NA	CASSPGRNTRYTF	TGTGCCAGCAGCCCGGGACGGAATACTCGCTACACCTTC
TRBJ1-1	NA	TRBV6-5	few	CASSYSGRGAPEAFF	TGTGCCAGCAGTTACTCTGGGAGGGGAGCCCCTGAAGCTTTCTTT
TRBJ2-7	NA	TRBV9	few	CASSGSGQPYEQYF	TGTGCCAGCAGCGGATCAGGGCAACCCTACGAGCAGTACTTC
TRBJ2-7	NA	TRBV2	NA	CASIDTEQYF	TGTGCCAGCATTGACACCGAGCAGTACTTC
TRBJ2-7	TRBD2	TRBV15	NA	CATSRGSERENGQYF	TGTGCCACCAGCAGAGGCTCCGAGCGGGAAAACGGGCAGTACTTC
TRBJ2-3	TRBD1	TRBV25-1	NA	CASGWTGSTDTQYF	TGTGCCAGCGGTTGGACAGGGAGCACAGATACGCAGTATTTT
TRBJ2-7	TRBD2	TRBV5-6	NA	CASSLGGLVAPNEQYF	TGTGCCAGCAGCTTGGGGGGACTAGTGGCTCCCAATGAGCAGTACTTC
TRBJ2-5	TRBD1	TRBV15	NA	CATSRAPSGQGQETQYF	TGTGCCACCAGCAGAGCCCCCTCGGGACAGGGACAAGAGACCCAGTACTTC
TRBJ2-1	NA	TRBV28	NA	CASTNGQQQFF	TGTGCCAGCACCAATGGGCAGCAGCAGTTCTTC
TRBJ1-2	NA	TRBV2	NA	CASSGREAGYTF	TGTGCCAGCAGTGGCAGGGAGGCTGGCTACACCTTC
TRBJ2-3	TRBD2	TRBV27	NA	CASRPWGGDTQYF	TGTGCCAGCAGGCCTTGGGGGGGAGATACGCAGTATTTT
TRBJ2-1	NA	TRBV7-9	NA	CACSEMAGTNEQFF	TGTGCCTGCTCCGAAATGGCGGGTACCAATGAGCAGTTCTTC
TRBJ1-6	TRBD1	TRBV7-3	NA	CASSLRQGHNSPLHF	TGTGCCAGCAGCTTAAGACAGGGGCATAATTCACCCCTCCACTTT
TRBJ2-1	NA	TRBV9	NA	CASSAPGRPPYSEQFF	TGTGCCAGCAGCGCCCCGGGACGACCTCCATACAGTGAGCAGTTCTTC
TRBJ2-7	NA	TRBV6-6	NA	CASRGGGSSYEQYF	TGTGCCAGCAGGGGCGGGGGCAGCTCCTACGAGCAGTACTTC
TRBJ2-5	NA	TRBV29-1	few	CSGGRGQETQYF	TGCAGCGGGGGACGGGGCCAAGAGACCCAGTACTTC
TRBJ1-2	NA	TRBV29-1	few	CSVDWLYGYTF	TGCAGCGTTGATTGGCTCTATGGCTACACCTTC
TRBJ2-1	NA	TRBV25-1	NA	CASSPTGWGGEQFF	TGTGCCAGCAGCCCCACAGGGTGGGGAGGTGAGCAGTTCTTC
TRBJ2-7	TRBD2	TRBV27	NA	CASIGLAGSEQYF	TGTGCCAGCATTGGACTAGCGGGCTCCGAGCAGTACTTC
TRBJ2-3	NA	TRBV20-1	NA	CSARTAFTDTQYF	TGCAGTGCTAGGACTGCATTCACAGATACGCAGTATTTT
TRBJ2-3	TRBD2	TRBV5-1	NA	CASRRTSGGDTQYF	TGCGCCAGCCGTAGAACTAGCGGGGGAGATACGCAGTATTTT
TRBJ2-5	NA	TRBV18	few	CASSLSRGVETQYF	TGTGCCAGCTCGCTCTCCCGGGGAGTAGAGACCCAGTACTTC
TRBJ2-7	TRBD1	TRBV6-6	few	CASGAGTGGPHEQYF	TGTGCCAGCGGAGCCGGGACAGGGGGCCCCCACGAGCAGTACTTC
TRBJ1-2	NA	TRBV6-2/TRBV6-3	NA	CASRLRGLNNYGYTF	TGTGCCAGCCGTTTACGGGGACTGAACAACTATGGCTACACCTTC
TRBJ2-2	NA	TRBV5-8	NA	CASSLEAGNTGELFF	TGTGCCAGCAGCTTGGAGGCAGGGAACACCGGGGAGCTGTTTTTT
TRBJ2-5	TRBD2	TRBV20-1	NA	CSARSHREAGNEQYF	TGCAGTGCTAGATCGCATCGGGAGGCGGGCAATGAGCAGTACTTC
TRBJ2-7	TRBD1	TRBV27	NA	CASSLVTGALYEQYF	TGTGCCAGCAGTTTAGTGACAGGGGCTTTGTACGAGCAGTACTTC
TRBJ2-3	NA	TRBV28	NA	CASTMTPSTDTQYF	TGTGCCAGCACTATGACTCCTAGCACAGATACGCAGTATTTT
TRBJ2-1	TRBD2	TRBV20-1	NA	CSARVPGGEGYNEQFF	TGCAGTGCTAGAGTCCCGGGGGGGGAAGGCTACAATGAGCAGTTCTTC
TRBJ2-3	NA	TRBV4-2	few	CASSQVGTSDTQYF	TGTGCCAGCAGCCAGGTCGGGACTTCAGATACGCAGTATTTT
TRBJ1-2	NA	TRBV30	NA	CAWSVTVPGSYGYTF	TGTGCCTGGAGTGTAACCGTCCCAGGGAGCTATGGCTACACCTTC
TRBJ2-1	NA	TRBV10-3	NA	CAISEKGSDEQFF	TGTGCCATCAGTGAGAAGGGGTCCGATGAGCAGTTCTTC
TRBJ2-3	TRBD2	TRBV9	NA	CASSVSGTSDTQYF	TGTGCCAGCAGCGTTAGCGGGACCTCAGATACGCAGTATTTT
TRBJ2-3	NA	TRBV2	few	CASTLQGYTDTQYF	TGTGCCAGCACCCTACAGGGTTACACAGATACGCAGTATTTT
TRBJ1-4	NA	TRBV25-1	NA	CASSIGGGRQKLFF	TGTGCCAGCAGTATAGGGGGTGGAAGGCAAAAACTGTTTTTT
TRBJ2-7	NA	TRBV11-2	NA	CASSHLGTDEQYF	TGTGCCAGCAGCCATTTGGGTACCGACGAGCAGTACTTC
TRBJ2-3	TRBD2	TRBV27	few	CASSFLAGGGTDTQYF	TGTGCCAGCAGTTTCCTAGCGGGAGGAGGTACAGATACGCAGTATTTT
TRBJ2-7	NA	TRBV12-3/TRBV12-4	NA	CASSFDGPTYEQYF	TGTGCCAGCAGTTTCGACGGGCCGACCTACGAGCAGTACTTC